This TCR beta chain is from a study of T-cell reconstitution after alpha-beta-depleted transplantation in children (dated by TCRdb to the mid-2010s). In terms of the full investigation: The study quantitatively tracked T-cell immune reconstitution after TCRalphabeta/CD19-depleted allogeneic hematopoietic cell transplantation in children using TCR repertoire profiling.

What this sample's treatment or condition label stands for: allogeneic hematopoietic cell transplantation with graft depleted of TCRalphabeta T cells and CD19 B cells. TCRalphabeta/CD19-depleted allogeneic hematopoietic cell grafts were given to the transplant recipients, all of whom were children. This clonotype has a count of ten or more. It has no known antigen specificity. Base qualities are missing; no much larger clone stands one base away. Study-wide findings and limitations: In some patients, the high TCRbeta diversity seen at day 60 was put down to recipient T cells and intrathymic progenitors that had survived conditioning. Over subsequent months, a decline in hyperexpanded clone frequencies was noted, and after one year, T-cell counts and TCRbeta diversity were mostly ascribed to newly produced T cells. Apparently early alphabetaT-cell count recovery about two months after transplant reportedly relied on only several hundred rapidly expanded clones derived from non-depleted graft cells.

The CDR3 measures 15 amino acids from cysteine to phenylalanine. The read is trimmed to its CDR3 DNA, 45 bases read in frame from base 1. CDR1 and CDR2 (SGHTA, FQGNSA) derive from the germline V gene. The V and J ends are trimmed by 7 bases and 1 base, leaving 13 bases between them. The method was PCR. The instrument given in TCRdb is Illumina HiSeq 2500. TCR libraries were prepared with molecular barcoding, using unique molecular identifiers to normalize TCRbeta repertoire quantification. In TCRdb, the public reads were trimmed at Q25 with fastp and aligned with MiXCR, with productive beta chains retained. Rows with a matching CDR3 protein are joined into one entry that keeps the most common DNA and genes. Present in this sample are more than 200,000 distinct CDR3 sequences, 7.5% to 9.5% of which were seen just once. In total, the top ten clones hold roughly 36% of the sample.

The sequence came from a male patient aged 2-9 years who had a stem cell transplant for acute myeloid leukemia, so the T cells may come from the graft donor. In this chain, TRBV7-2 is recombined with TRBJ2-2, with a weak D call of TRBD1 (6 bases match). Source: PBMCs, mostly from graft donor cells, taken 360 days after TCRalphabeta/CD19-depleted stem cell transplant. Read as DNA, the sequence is TGTGCCAGCACCTCCGGGACAATGAACACCGGGGAGCTGTTTTTT. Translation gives CASTSGTMNTGELFF.